This T cell receptor beta chain appears in the sequencing data of a study of T cell repertoires in cytomegalovirus infection (dated by TCRdb to between 2018 and 2021). Concerning the study at large: Peptide stimulations targeted recently identified HLA-C-restricted CMV epitopes, whose presentation resists viral immunomodulation, together with well-studied HLA-B-restricted epitopes. Donor HLA type was relevant to the analysis, as public TCR beta signatures indicated carriage of CMV infection together with the matching HLA type. Overall study outcomes, separate from this receptor: Carriers of CMV infection plus the relevant HLA type were discriminated by the cumulative frequency of public TCR beta family members in the study cohort and in an independent roughly 340-donor cohort. The ex vivo response was dominated by HLA-C-restricted CMV-specific TCR beta clonotypes, and the single most frequent clonotype in two of eight donors was supplied by these HLA-C-restricted clonotypes.

The run used an Illumina HiSeq 1500. The public reads were run again by TCRdb, first through fastp at Q25 and then through MiXCR, and only productive beta chains were kept. Merged by CDR3 protein, the rows form single entries marked with the most common genes and DNA. This sample has around 710,000 distinct CDR3 sequences in its table, and around 29% of those were observed once. The ten largest account for about 12% of the sample. Taken from cysteine to phenylalanine, the CDR3 has 15 residues. Just CDR3 DNA is preserved here, 45 bases in frame from base 1. V and J are truncated by 0 bases and 3 bases respectively, leaving an intervening sequence of 12 bases. The germline V gene encodes CDR1 SGHRS and CDR2 YFSETQ. Regarding this clonotype: Its target antigen remains unknown. Base-call qualities are not available, and no considerably larger clone is one nucleotide away.

The treatment or condition label of this sample denotes: in vitro stimulation with specific CMV peptide epitopes to enrich CMV-specific T cells. The V and J genes are TRBV5-1 and TRBJ1-1; TRBD1 is perhaps the D gene, given 6 matching bases. The material sequenced was cultured CD8+ T cells from PBMCs, taken from culture after CMV antigen stimulation. The clonotype comes from a human donor in good health (CMV status not recorded). Some clones in this sample may be carry-over from other donors' samples. The bases are TGCGCCAGCAGCTTGGATACAGGGCCTTACACTGAAGCTTTCTTT. Translated, this is CASSLDTGPYTEAFF.